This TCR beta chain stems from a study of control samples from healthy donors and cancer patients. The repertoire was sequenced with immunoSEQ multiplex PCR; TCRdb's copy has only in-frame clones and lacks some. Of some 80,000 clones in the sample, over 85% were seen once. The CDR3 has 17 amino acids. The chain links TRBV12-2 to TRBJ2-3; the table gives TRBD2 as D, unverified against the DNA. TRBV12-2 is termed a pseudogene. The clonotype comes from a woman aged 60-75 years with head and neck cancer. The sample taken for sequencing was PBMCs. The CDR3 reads CASRNYPVGGGPDTQYF. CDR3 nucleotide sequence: TGTGCAAGTCGTAACTACCCGGTCGGGGGAGGTCCAGATACGCAGTATTTT.